This TCR beta chain is drawn from a study of regulatory T cells in long-lasting Graves disease. Study as a whole: Antithyroid drug intake by newly diagnosed Graves' patients had lasted under 3 months.

This clonotype has just a few counts. The CDR3 totals 14 residues. Germline values: CDR1 MRHNA, CDR2 SNTAGT. Deletions cut 6 bases from V and 6 bases from J, with 14 bases between. Library construction for TCR beta used iRepertoire HTBI primers and Arm-PCR of CDR3 regions. MiXCR, run by TCRdb on the multiplex PCR reads, gives a single entry per CDR3 protein. The table has about 470,000 distinct CDR3 sequences, 15% seen once. Time point of the sample: newly diagnosed GD, antithyroid drugs for less than 3 months. PBMC RNA was the source of the TCR library. The sample was also reused in another study, on T cells in Graves' hyperthyroidism and ophthalmopathy. Per that paper: Each diagnosis drew on symptoms, thyroxine, TRAb, thyroid ultrasound and orbital computed tomography findings.

V gene TRBV6-4 combines with J gene TRBJ2-2, with no clear D. The source of this sequence is a woman under 40 with Graves disease. The sequenced sample was peripheral blood mononuclear cells (PBMCs), obtained at new diagnosis, from a patient treated with antithyroid drugs. The CDR3 nucleotides are TGTGCCAGCAGGAAAATAGAAGGCTCCGGGGAGCTGTTTTTT. This gives the protein CASRKIEGSGELFF.